This T cell receptor beta chain originates from a study of blood T cell repertoires in COVID-19. The CDR3 sequence is 15 residues long. Germline V gene sequence: CDR1 SEHNR, CDR2 FQNEAQ (reference sequence). Germline trimming cut 4 bases from V and 2 bases from J; bases unmatched to any gene: 6. Original handling: Researchers report that nucleated cell counts were estimated from reference gene primer amplification. Sequenced by immunoSEQ multiplex PCR; TCRdb stores in-frame clones only, minus some. The V and J calls and clone size come from that table; D and trimming were worked out from the DNA. The sample lists about 70,000 clones, around 86% seen once, with 9.5% to 13% in the top ten. This clone is a singleton in its sample.

V usage is TRBV7-9 and J usage is TRBJ2-3; the match to TRBD1 covers 7 bases. The clonotype originates from a woman aged 18-29 years with acute or convalescent COVID-19. The specimen sequenced was peripheral blood. The CDR3 DNA follows: TGTGCCAGCAGCTCATCGACAGGGTTCACAGATACGCAGTATTTT. It translates to CASSSSTGFTDTQYF.